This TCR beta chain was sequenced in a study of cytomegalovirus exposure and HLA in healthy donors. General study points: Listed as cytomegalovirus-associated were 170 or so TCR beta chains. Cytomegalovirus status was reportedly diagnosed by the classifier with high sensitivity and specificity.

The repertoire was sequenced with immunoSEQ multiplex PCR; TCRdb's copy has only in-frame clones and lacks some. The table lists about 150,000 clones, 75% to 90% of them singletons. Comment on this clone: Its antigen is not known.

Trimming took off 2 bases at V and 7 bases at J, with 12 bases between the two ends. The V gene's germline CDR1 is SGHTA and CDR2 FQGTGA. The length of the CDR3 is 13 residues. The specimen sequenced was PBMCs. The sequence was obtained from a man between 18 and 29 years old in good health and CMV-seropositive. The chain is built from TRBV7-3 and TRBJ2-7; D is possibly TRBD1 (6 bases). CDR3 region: CASSLGGLGEQYF. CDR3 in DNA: TGTGCCAGCAGCTTAGGGGGCCTAGGGGAGCAGTACTTC.